These T cell receptor beta chains were read from a single sample in a study of persistence of HIV-infected CD4 T cells. This table comes from immunoSEQ multiplex PCR, and its TCRdb copy is limited to in-frame clones, with some not included. The table lists roughly 43,000 clones, approximately 88% of them singletons, with under 1.2% in the top ten. Their recognized antigens are unknown. The material was CD4+ T cells sorted from PBMCs after 18-hour stimulation, obtained from a patient who received antiretroviral therapy. All receptors come from an adult man with HIV who was CMV-seropositive. Both conserved end residues are trimmed from each CDR3. Part of the rows lack a size; the others show once, few, many or a class for expanded clones.

once TRBJ2-3 TRBV12-3/TRBV12-4 ASSFGDTDTQY
- TRBJ2-1 TRBV6-5 ASSRQGTYNEQF
- TRBJ2-7 TRBV5-1 ASSPGGGSYEQY
- TRBJ1-6 TRBV6-1 ASSDRGYAENSPLH
- TRBJ1-6 TRBV9 ASSVENEGAPLH
once TRBJ1-5 TRBV6-1 ASSEQYRGINQPQH
- TRBJ1-2 TRBV14 ASSQGAPYGYT
once TRBJ2-2 TRBV25-1 ASTRTNTGELF
- TRBJ2-2 TRBV19 ASGRGDRLDTGELF
- TRBJ1-5 TRBV2 ASSDRGQGWNQPQH
once TRBJ1-6 TRBV15 ATSRDGARSPLH
- TRBJ1-5 TRBV19 ASSIGQGDNQPQH
- TRBJ1-3 TRBV5-8 ASSLGTTRSSGNTIY
- TRBJ2-7 TRBV2 ASSLQAGEYEQY
- TRBJ2-3 TRBV9 ASSEQDGDRADTQY
- TRBJ1-5 TRBV9 ASSVGGAAGRDQPQH
- TRBJ1-4 TRBV28 ASSGSGPTNEKLF
- TRBJ2-7 TRBV28 ASSLSFDGGEVAY
- TRBJ2-1 TRBV18 ASSSSTGGPYNEQF
- TRBJ2-2 TRBV6-5 ATGLAGGFTGELF
- TRBJ2-3 TRBV9 ASSVEGAVSDTQY
few TRBJ2-2 TRBV3-1/TRBV3-2 ASSPRGRDTGELF
few TRBJ2-6 TRBV4-1 ASSQNNLPGQGGNVLT